This is a list of T cell receptor beta chains from one sample in a study of human T cells and chemical hapten exposure. A single record per CDR3 protein comes from TCRdb applying MiXCR to the RACE reads. Of 150,000 to 200,000 distinct CDR3 sequences in the sample, about a fifth are singletons; the top ten hold approximately 6.4%. This specimen was whole blood, taken in connection with sensitization to the hapten diphenylcyclopropenone (DPC). The receptors here all came from a woman aged 45-65 years with alopecia areata. Some clones in this sample may be carry-over from other donors' samples. The CDR3 runs from the conserved cysteine through the conserved F or W. A D gene is named only where the DNA matches it firmly. Clone size is stated in some rows and not others, as once, few, many or a class when expanded.

j_call: TRBJ2-2; clone_size: .; v_call: TRBV20-1; d_call: TRBD1; cdr3_aa: CSARAPGTGPGELFF; cdr3_nt: TGCAGTGCTAGAGCACCCGGGACAGGGCCCGGGGAGCTGTTTTTT
j_call: TRBJ2-4; clone_size: .; v_call: TRBV7-2; d_call: TRBD1; cdr3_aa: CASSLDRVGVAKNIQYF; cdr3_nt: TGTGCCAGCAGCTTGGACAGGGTGGGGGTAGCCAAAAACATTCAGTACTTC
j_call: TRBJ1-2; clone_size: .; v_call: TRBV21-1; d_call: .; cdr3_aa: CASSKSAGLTNYGYTF; cdr3_nt: TGTGCCAGCAGCAAGAGCGCAGGCCTAACTAACTATGGCTACACCTTC
j_call: TRBJ2-1; clone_size: .; v_call: TRBV4-2; d_call: TRBD2; cdr3_aa: CASSQDDLGLAVYNEQFF; cdr3_nt: TGTGCCAGCAGCCAAGATGACTTGGGACTAGCGGTCTACAATGAGCAGTTCTTC
j_call: TRBJ1-2; clone_size: .; v_call: TRBV9; d_call: TRBD1; cdr3_aa: CASSVGQGDYGYTF; cdr3_nt: TGTGCCAGCAGCGTAGGCCAGGGGGACTATGGCTACACCTTC
j_call: TRBJ2-1; clone_size: few; v_call: TRBV6-2/TRBV6-3; d_call: TRBD2; cdr3_aa: CASSPRAGGRNEQFF; cdr3_nt: TGTGCCAGCAGCCCAAGAGCGGGAGGTAGGAATGAGCAGTTCTTC
j_call: TRBJ2-1; clone_size: .; v_call: TRBV29-1; d_call: .; cdr3_aa: CSVETTPLGYNEQFF; cdr3_nt: TGCAGCGTTGAAACTACACCCTTGGGGTACAATGAGCAGTTCTTC
j_call: TRBJ1-4; clone_size: .; v_call: TRBV5-1; d_call: .; cdr3_aa: CASSLEGVGSSEKLFF; cdr3_nt: TGCGCCAGCAGCTTGGAGGGGGTCGGTAGTAGCGAAAAACTGTTTTTT
j_call: TRBJ2-1; clone_size: few; v_call: TRBV9; d_call: TRBD2; cdr3_aa: CASGTRAINEQFF; cdr3_nt: TGTGCCAGCGGGACTAGGGCCATCAATGAGCAGTTCTTC
j_call: TRBJ1-1; clone_size: few; v_call: TRBV6-5; d_call: TRBD1; cdr3_aa: CASSSLTGGAAEAFF; cdr3_nt: TGTGCCAGCAGTTCCCTGACAGGGGGGGCCGCTGAAGCTTTCTTT
j_call: TRBJ1-6; clone_size: .; v_call: TRBV12-3/TRBV12-4; d_call: .; cdr3_aa: CASSLWSGNNSPLHF; cdr3_nt: TGTGCCAGCAGTTTATGGTCAGGAAATAATTCACCCCTCCACTTT
j_call: TRBJ2-3; clone_size: .; v_call: TRBV4-2; d_call: TRBD2; cdr3_aa: CASSQDQSGGSRIDTQYF; cdr3_nt: TGTGCCAGCAGCCAAGATCAGTCAGGCGGGAGTCGGATAGATACGCAGTATTTT
j_call: TRBJ1-6; clone_size: .; v_call: TRBV20-1; d_call: .; cdr3_aa: CSARPLVDSPLHF; cdr3_nt: TGCAGTGCTAGGCCACTGGTAGATTCACCCCTCCACTTT
j_call: TRBJ1-1; clone_size: few; v_call: TRBV29-1; d_call: TRBD1; cdr3_aa: CSVLWTGGTTEAFF; cdr3_nt: TGCAGCGTTCTCTGGACAGGGGGCACCACTGAAGCTTTCTTT
j_call: TRBJ2-3; clone_size: .; v_call: TRBV10-1; d_call: TRBD2; cdr3_aa: CASSESGRRDTQYF; cdr3_nt: TGCGCCAGCAGTGAGAGCGGGAGACGTGATACGCAGTATTTT
j_call: TRBJ1-5; clone_size: few; v_call: TRBV20-1; d_call: .; cdr3_aa: CSARGAGTGSNQPQHF; cdr3_nt: TGCAGTGCTAGAGGGGCCGGGACGGGCAGCAATCAGCCCCAGCATTTT